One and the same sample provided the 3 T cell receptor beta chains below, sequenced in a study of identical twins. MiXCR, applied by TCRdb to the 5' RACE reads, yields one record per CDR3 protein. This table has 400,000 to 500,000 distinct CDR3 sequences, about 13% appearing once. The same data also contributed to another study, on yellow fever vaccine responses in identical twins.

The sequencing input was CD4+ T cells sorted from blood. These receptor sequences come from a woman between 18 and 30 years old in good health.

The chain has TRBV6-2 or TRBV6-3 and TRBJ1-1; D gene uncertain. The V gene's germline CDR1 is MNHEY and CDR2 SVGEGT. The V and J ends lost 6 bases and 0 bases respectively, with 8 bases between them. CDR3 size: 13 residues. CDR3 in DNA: TGTGCCAGCAGCATCGCATTGAACACTGAAGCTTTCTTT. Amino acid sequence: CASSIALNTEAFF.

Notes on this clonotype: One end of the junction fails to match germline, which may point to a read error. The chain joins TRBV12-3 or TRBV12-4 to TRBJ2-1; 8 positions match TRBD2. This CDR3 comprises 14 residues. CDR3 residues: CTSSLSGSSDEQFF. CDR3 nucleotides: TGTACCAGCAGTTTAAGCGGGAGCAGCGATGAGCAGTTCTTC.

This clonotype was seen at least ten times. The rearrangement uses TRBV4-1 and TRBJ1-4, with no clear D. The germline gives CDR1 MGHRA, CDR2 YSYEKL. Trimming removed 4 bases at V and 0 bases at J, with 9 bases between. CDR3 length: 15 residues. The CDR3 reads CASSPEGATNEKLFF. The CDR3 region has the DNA TGCGCCAGCAGCCCCGAGGGCGCAACTAATGAAAAACTGTTTTTT.